This is a list of T cell receptor beta chains from one sample in a study of CXCR3-negative and CXCR3-positive naive CD8 T cells. TCRdb reprocessed the 5' RACE reads; each CDR3 protein has one entry and no DNA is given. The sample has 100,000 to 150,000 distinct CDR3 sequences, and its top ten clones hold less than 0.3%. Sequencing input: naive CXCR3- CD8+ T cells from blood. These receptors all come from a human donor in good health. Some clones in this sample may be carry-over from other donors' samples. Each CDR3 is given with its conserved first and last residue. The order of the fields is J gene, V gene, CDR3 protein.

TRBJ1-5 | TRBV19 | CASTRWGDEPQHF
TRBJ2-2 | TRBV7-9 | CASSLELRSNTGELFF
TRBJ2-7 | TRBV29-1 | CSVGPGDYEQYF
TRBJ2-1 | TRBV29-1 | CSVPSGIYEQFF
TRBJ2-7 | TRBV2 | CASSEALRAWGYEQYF
TRBJ2-3 | TRBV28 | CASSSRINYAAPGTDTQYF
TRBJ1-4 | TRBV28 | CASSPNEKLFF
TRBJ2-3 | TRBV11-2 | CASSLVPSTDTQYF
TRBJ2-5 | TRBV5-6 | CASSQTGLEETQYF
TRBJ2-7 | TRBV29-1 | CSATGSAYEQYF
TRBJ2-3 | TRBV29-1 | CSVPTPGLAGVEIKKTGTDTQYF